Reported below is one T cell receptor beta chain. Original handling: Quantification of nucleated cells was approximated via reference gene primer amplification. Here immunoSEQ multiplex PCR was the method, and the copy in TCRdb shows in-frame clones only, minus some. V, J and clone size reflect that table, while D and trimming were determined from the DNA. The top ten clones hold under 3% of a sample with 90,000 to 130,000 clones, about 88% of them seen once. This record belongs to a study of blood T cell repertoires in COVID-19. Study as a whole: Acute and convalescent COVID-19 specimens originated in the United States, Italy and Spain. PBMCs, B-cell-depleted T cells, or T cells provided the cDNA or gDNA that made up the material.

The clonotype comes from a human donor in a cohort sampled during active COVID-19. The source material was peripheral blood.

This CDR3 reads CASSTGGTGNGGREKLFF. CDR3 bases: TGTGCCAGTAGTACAGGGGGAACGGGAAACGGTGGCCGTGAAAAACTGTTTTTT. This rearrangement joins TRBV19 to TRBJ1-4, with 7 bases matching TRBD1. The CDR3 is 18 residues long. The trim removed 4 bases at V and 7 bases at J, leaving 18 bases unmatched. Looked up from germline, CDR1 is LNHDA and CDR2 is SQIVND (reference sequence).